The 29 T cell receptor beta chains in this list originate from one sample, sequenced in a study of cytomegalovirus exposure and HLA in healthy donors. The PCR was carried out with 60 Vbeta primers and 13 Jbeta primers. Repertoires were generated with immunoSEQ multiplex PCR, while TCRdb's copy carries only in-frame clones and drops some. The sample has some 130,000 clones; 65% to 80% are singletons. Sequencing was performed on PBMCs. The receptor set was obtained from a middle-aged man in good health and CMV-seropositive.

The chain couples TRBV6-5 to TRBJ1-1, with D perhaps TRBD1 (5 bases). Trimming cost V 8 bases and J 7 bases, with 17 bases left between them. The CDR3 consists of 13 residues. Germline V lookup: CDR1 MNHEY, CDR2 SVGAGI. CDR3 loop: CASLGLPSIEAFF. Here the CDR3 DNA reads TGTGCCAGCTTGGGGCTTCCAAGTATTGAAGCTTTCTTT.

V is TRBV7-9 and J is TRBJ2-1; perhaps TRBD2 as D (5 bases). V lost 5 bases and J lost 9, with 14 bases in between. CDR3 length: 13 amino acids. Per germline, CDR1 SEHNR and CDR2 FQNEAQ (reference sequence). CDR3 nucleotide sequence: TGTGCCAGCAGCCCACTAGAGGTACGTGAGCAGTTCTTC. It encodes CASSPLEVREQFF.

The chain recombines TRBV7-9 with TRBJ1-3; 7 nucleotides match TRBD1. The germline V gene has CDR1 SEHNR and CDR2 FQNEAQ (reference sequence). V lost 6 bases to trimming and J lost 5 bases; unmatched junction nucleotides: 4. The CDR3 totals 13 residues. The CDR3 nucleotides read TGTGCCAGCAGGACAGGGCCGAGAAACACCATATATTTT. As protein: CASRTGPRNTIYF.

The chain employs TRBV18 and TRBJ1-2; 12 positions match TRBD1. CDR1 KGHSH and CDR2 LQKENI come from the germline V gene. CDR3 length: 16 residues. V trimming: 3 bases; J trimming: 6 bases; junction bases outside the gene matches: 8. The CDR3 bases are TGTGCCAGCTCACCTGAGCGAGGGGACAGGGGGCATGGCTACACCTTC. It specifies CASSPERGDRGHGYTF.

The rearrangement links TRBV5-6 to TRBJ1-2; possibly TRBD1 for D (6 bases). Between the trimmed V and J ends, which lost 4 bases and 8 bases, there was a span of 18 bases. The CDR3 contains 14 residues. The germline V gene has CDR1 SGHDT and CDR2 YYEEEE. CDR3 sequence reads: CASSLATGTRGYTF. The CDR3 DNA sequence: TGTGCCAGCAGCCTCGCAACAGGGACCCGAGGCTACACCTTC.

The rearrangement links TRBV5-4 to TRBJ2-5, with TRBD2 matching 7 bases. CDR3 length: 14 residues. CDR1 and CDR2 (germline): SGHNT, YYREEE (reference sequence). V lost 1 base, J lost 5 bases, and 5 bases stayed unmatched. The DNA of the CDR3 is TGTGCCAGCAGCTTGAACGGGGGGACGGAGACCCAGTACTTC. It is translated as CASSLNGGTETQYF.

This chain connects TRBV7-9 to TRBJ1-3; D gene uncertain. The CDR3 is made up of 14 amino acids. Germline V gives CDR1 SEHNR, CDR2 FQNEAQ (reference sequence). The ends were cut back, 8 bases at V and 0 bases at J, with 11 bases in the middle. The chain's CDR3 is CASVVLLSGNTIYF. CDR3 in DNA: TGTGCCAGCGTAGTCCTCCTCTCTGGAAACACCATATATTTT.

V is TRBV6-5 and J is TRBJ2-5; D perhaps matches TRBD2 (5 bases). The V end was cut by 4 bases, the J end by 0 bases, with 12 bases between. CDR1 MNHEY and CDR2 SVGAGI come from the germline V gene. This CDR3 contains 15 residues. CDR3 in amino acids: CASSSTRGNQETQYF. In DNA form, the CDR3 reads TGTGCCAGCAGTTCCACCCGGGGAAACCAAGAGACCCAGTACTTC.

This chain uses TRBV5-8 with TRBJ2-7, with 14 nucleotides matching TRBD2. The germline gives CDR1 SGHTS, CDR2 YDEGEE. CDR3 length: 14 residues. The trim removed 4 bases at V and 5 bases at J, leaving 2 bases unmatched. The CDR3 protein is CASSRGLAGDEQYF. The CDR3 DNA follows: TGTGCCAGCAGCAGGGGACTAGCGGGAGACGAGCAGTACTTC.

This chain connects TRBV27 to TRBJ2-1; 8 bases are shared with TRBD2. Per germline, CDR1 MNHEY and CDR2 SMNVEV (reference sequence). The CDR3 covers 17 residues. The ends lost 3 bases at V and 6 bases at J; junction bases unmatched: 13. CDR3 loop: CASSLLGTSGVFNEQFF. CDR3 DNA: TGTGCCAGCAGTTTGCTCGGGACTAGTGGTGTATTCAATGAGCAGTTCTTC.

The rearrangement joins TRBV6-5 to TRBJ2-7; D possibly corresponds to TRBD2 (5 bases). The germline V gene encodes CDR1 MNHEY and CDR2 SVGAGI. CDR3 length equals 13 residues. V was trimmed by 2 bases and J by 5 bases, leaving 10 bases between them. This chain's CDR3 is CASSYPGRDEQYF. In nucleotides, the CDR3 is TGTGCCAGCAGTTACCCGGGAAGGGACGAGCAGTACTTC.

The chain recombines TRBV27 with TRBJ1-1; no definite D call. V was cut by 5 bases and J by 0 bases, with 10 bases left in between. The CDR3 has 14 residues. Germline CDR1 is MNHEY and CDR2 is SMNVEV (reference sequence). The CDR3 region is CASSPRRVNTEAFF. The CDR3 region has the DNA TGTGCCAGCAGTCCTAGGAGGGTGAACACTGAAGCTTTCTTT.

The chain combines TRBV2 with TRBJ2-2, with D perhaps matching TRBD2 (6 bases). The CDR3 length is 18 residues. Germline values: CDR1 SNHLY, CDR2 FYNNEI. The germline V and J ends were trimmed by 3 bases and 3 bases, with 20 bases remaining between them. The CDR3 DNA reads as TGTGCCAGCAGTGACTTGCGGGGCTCTAGGGCCGACACCGGGGAGCTGTTTTTT. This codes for CASSDLRGSRADTGELFF. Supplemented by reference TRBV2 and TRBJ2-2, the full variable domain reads EPEVTQTPSHQVTQMGQEVILRCVPISNHLYFYWYRQILGQKVEFLVSFYNNEISEKSEIFDDQFSVERPDGSNFTLKIRSTKLEDSAMYFCASSDLRGSRADTGELFFGEGSRLTVL.

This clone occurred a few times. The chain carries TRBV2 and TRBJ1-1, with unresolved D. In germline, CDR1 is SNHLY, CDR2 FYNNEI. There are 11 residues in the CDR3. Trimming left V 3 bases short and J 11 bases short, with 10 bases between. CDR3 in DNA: TGTGCCAGCAGTGAGTTCCTGGAGGCTTTCTTT. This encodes CASSEFLEAFF.

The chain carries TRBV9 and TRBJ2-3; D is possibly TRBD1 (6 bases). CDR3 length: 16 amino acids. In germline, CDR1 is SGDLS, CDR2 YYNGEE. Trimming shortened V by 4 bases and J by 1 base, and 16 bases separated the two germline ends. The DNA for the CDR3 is TGTGCCAGCAGCCAGGGGACCGGCTTTGGCACAGATACGCAGTATTTT. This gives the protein CASSQGTGFGTDTQYF.

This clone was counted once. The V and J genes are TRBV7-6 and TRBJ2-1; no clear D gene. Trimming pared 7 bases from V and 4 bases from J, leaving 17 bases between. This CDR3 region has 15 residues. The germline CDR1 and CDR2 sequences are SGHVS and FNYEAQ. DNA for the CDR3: TGTGCCAGCAACCCCATCACAACGACATACAATGAGCAGTTCTTC. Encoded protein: CASNPITTTYNEQFF. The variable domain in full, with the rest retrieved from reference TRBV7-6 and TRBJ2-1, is GAGVSQSPRYKVTKRGQDVALRCDPISGHVSLYWYRQALGQGPEFLTYFNYEAQQDKSGLPNDRFSAERPEGSISTLTIQRTEQRDSAMYRCASNPITTTYNEQFFGPGTRLTVL.

The CDR3 loop is CASSYETRDFPYEQYF. For the CDR3, the DNA is TGTGCCAGCAGTTACGAGACCCGGGACTTCCCCTACGAGCAGTACTTC. V usage is TRBV6-5 and J usage is TRBJ2-7, with D possibly matching TRBD2 (6 bases). Trimming left V 2 bases short and J 2 bases short, with 16 bases between. Per germline, CDR1 MNHEY and CDR2 SVGAGI. The CDR3 consists of 16 residues.

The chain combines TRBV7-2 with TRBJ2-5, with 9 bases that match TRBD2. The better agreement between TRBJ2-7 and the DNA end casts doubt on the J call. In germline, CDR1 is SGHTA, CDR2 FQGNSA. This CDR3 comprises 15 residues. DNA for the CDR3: TGTGCCAGCAGCTTAGAAGCGGGAGGAGGCTACGAGCAGTACTTC. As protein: CASSLEAGGGYEQYF.

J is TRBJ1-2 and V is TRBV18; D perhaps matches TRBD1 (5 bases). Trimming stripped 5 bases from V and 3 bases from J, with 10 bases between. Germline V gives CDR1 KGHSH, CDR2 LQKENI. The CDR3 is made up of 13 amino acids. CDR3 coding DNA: TGTGCCAGCTCAACGACAGAGGACTATGGCTACACCTTC. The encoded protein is CASSTTEDYGYTF.

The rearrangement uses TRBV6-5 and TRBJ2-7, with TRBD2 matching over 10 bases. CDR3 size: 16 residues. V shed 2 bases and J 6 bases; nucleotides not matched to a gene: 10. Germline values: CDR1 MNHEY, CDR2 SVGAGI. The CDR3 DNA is TGTGCCAGCAGTTACGAGGGAACTAGCGGGATAAGCGAGCAGTACTTC. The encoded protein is CASSYEGTSGISEQYF.

The CDR3 loop is CAWSGGWQDNYTF. In nucleotides, the CDR3 is TGTGCCTGGAGTGGGGGATGGCAGGACAACTACACCTTC. This chain connects TRBV30 to TRBJ1-2, with D maybe TRBD1 (5 bases). V was clipped by 1 base and J by 10 bases, with 16 bases between them. Germline V lookup: CDR1 GTSNPN, CDR2 SVGIG (reference sequence). The CDR3 spans 13 residues.

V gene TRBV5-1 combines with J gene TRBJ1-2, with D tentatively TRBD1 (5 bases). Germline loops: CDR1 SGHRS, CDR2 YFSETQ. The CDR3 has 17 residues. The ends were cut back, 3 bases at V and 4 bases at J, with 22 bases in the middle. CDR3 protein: CASSSGRGEGTIYGYTF. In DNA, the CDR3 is TGCGCCAGCAGCTCAGGGCGTGGTGAAGGCACGATCTATGGCTACACCTTC.

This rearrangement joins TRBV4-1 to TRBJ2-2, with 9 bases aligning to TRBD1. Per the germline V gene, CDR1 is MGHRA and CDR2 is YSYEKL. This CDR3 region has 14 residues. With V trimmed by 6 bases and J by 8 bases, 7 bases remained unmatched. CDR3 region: CASSRDRETGELFF. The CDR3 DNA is TGCGCCAGCAGTAGGGACAGGGAGACTGGGGAGCTGTTTTTT.

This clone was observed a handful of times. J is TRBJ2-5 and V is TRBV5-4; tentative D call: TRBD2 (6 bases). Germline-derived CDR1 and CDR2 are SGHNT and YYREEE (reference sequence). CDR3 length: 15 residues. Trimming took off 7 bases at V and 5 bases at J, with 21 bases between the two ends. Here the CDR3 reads CASRSLIGTRETQYF. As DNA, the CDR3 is TGTGCCAGCCGCTCACTTATCGGGACTCGGGAGACCCAGTACTTC.

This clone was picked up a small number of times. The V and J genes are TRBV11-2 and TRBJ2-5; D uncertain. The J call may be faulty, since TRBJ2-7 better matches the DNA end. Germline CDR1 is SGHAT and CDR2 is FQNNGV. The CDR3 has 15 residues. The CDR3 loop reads CASSLEIGDTYEQYF. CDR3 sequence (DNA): TGTGCCAGCAGCTTAGAAATTGGAGATACCTACGAGCAGTACTTC.

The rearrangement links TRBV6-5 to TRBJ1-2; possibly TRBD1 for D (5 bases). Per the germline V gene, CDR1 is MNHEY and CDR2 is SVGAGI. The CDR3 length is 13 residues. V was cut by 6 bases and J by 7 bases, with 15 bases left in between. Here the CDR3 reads CASRATGTGGYTF. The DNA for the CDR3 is TGTGCCAGCAGAGCAACCGGGACTGGTGGCTACACCTTC.

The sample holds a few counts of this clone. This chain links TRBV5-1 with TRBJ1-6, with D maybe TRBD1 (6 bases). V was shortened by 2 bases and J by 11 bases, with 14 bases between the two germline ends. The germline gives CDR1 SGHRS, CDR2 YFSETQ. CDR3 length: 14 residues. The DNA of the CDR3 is TGCGCCAGCAGCTTCACAGGGCCTGACACACCCCTCCACTTT. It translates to CASSFTGPDTPLHF.

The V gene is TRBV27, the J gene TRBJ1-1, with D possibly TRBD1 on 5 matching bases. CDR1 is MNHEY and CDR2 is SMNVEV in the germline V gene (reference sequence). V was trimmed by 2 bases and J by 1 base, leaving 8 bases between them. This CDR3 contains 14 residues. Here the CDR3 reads CASSLGGENTEAFF. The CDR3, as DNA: TGTGCCAGCAGTTTAGGAGGGGAGAACACTGAAGCTTTCTTT.

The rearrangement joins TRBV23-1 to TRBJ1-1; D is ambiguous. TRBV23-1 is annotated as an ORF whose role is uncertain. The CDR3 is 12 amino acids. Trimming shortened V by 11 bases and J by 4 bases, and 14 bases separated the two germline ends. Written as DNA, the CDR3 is TGCGCCCCTACTGGGCAGTTCACTGAAGCTTTCTTT. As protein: CAPTGQFTEAFF.